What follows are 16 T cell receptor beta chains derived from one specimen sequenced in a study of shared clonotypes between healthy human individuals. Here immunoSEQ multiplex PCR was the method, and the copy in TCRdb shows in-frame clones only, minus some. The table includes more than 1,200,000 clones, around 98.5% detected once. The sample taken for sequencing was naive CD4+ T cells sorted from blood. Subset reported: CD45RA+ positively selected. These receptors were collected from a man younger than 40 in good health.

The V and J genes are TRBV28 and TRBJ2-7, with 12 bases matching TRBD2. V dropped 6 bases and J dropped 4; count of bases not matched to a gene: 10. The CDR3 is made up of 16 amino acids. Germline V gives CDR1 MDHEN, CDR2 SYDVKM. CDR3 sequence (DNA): TGTGCCAGCAGGCCGTGGACTAGCGGGATTGGTTACGAGCAGTACTTC. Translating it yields CASRPWTSGIGYEQYF.

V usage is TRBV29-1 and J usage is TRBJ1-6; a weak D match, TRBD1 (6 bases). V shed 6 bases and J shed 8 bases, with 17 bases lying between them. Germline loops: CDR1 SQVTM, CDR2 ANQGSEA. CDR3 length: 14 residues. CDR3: CSVQGPNRYSPLHF. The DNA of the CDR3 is TGCAGCGTACAGGGTCCCAATCGGTATTCACCCCTCCACTTT.

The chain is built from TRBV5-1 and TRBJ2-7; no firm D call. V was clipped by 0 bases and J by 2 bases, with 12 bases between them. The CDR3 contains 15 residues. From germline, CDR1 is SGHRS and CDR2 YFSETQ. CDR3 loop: CASSLGGNNPYEQYF. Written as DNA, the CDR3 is TGCGCCAGCAGCTTGGGAGGTAACAATCCCTACGAGCAGTACTTC.

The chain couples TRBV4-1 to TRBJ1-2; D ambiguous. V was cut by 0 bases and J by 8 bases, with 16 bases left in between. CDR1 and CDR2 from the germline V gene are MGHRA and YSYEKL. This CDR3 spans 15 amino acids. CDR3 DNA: TGCGCCAGCAGCCAAGATCGCAAGATAGCTAAGGGCTACACCTTC. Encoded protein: CASSQDRKIAKGYTF.

The CDR3 coding sequence is TGTGCCAGCAGCGTAGGCCTCCTCAATCAGCCCCAGCATTTT. It specifies CASSVGLLNQPQHF. This rearrangement joins TRBV9 to TRBJ1-5; no definite D call. The CDR3 sequence is 14 residues long. Germline-derived CDR1 and CDR2 are SGDLS and YYNGEE. The V end lost 0 bases, the J end lost 3 bases, and 7 bases lay between the germline ends. Based on the CDR3 plus reference TRBV9 and TRBJ1-5, the full variable domain is DSGVTQTPKHLITATGQRVTLRCSPRSGDLSVYWYQQSLDQGLQFLIQYYNGEERAKGNILERFSAQQFPDLHSELNLSSLELGDSALYFCASSVGLLNQPQHFGDGTRLSIL.

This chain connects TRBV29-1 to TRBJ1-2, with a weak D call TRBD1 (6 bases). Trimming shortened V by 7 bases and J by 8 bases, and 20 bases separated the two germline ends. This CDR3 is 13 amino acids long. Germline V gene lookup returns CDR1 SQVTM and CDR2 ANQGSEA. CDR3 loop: CSAAEAGEGGYTF. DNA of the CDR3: TGCAGCGCCGCCGAAGCAGGGGAAGGCGGCTACACCTTC.

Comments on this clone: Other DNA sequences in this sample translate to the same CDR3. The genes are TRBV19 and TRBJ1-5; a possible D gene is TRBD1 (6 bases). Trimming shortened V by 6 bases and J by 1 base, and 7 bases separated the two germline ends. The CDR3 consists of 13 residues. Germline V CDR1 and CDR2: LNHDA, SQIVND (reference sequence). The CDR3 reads CASRGQSNQPQHF. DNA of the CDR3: TGTGCCAGTAGAGGACAGAGCAATCAGCCCCAGCATTTT.

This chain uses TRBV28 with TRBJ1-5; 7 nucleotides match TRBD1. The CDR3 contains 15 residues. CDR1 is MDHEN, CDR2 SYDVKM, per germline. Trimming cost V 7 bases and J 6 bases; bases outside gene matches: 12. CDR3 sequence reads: CASKESSGGSQPQHF. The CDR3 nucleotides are TGTGCCAGCAAGGAGTCGTCAGGGGGGTCTCAGCCCCAGCATTTT.

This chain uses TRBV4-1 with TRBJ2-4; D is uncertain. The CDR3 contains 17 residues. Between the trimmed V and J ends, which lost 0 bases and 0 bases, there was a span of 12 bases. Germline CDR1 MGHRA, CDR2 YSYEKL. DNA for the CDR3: TGCGCCAGCAGCCAAGACGGTCCGCGCCTAGCCAAAAACATTCAGTACTTC. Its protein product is CASSQDGPRLAKNIQYF.

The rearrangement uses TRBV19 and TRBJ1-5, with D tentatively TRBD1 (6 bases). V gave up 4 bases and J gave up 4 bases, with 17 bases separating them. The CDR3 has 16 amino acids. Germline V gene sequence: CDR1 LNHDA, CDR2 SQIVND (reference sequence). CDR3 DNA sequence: TGTGCCAGTAGTACCCTTATTCTAGGGGGGAATCAGCCCCAGCATTTT. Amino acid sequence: CASSTLILGGNQPQHF.

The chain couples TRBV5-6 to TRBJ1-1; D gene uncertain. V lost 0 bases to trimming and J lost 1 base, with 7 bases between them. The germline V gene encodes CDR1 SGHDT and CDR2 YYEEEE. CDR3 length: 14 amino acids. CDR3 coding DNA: TGTGCCAGCAGCTTGGGGTGGAGGAACACTGAAGCTTTCTTT. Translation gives CASSLGWRNTEAFF.

The DNA for the CDR3 is TGCGCCAGCAGCCCACCAACCTACGAGCAGTACTTC. It specifies CASSPPTYEQYF. The chain has TRBV5-1 and TRBJ2-7; D is undetermined. Trimming shortened V by 4 bases and J by 2 bases, and 7 bases separated the two germline ends. CDR3 length equals 12 residues. Germline CDR1 and CDR2: SGHRS and YFSETQ.

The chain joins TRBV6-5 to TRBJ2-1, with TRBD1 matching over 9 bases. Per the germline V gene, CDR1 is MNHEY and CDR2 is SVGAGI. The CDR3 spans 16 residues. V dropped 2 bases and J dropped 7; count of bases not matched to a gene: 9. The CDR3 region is CASSYGGQGLGNEQFF. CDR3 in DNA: TGTGCCAGCAGTTACGGAGGACAGGGGTTGGGGAATGAGCAGTTCTTC.

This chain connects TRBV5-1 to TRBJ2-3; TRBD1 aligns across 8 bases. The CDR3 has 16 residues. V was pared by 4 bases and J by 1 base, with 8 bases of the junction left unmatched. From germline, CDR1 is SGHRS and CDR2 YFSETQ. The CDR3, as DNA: TGCGCCAGCAGCCAACAGGGGGTAGGGGGCACAGATACGCAGTATTTT. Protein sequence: CASSQQGVGGTDTQYF.

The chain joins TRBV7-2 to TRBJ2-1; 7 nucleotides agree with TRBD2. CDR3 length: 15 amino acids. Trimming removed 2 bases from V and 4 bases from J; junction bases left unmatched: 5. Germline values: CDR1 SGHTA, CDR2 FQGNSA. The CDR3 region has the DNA TGTGCCAGCAGCTTACGCGGGAGTGGGTACAATGAGCAGTTCTTC. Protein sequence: CASSLRGSGYNEQFF.

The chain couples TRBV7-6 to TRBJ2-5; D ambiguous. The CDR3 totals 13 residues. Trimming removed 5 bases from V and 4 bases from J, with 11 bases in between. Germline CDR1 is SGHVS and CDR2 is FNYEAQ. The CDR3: CASSPRQLETQYF. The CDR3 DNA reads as TGTGCCAGCAGCCCAAGGCAACTAGAGACCCAGTACTTC.